The table lists the clone carrying this T cell receptor beta chain with a few counts. Its antigen remains unidentified. Using immunoSEQ multiplex PCR, the repertoire was profiled, and TCRdb retains in-frame clones only, with some absent. This table holds 100,000 to 150,000 clones, roughly 90% found once. Germline lookup yields CDR1 SGHRS and CDR2 YFSETQ. This CDR3 spans 14 amino acids. V was clipped by 0 bases and J by 5 bases; unmatched bases: 2. This specimen comes from a study of T cell responses to AZD1222 COVID-19 vaccine. Study results and caveats: Spike-specific TCR breadth and depth were elevated following two AZD1222 doses. CD4 TCRs associated with vaccination spanned spike, dominating at 160-218 and 743-854. It was only six AZD1222 recipients who were seropositive at baseline.

The rearrangement uses TRBV5-1 and TRBJ2-3; 8 nucleotides match TRBD2. This clonotype was obtained from an adult in good health. Here the sequenced sample was peripheral blood, taken on day 0 of AZD1222 vaccination. Written as DNA, the CDR3 is TGCGCCAGCAGCTTGGGCGGGACTAGAGATACGCAGTATTTT. Amino acid sequence: CASSLGGTRDTQYF.